This passage covers 15 T cell receptor beta chains from one sample sequenced in a study of blood T cell repertoires in COVID-19. The assay was immunoSEQ multiplex PCR, and TCRdb's table has in-frame clones only and misses some. The table lists roughly 280,000 clones, approximately 85% of them singletons, with approximately 10% in the top ten. Sequences were obtained from peripheral blood. The origin of the receptors is a woman in her sixties or seventies with acute or convalescent COVID-19.

This chain uses TRBV5-1 with TRBJ2-7; the match to TRBD2 covers 12 bases. Trimming took 3 bases from V and 5 from J; bases not matched to a gene: 6. CDR3 size: 15 residues. The germline CDR1 and CDR2 sequences are SGHRS and YFSETQ. The CDR3 nucleotides read TGCGCCAGCAGCTCCCTAGCGGGGGGGCAGAACGAGCAGTACTTC. It translates to CASSSLAGGQNEQYF. Based on the CDR3 plus reference TRBV5-1 and TRBJ2-7, the full variable domain is KAGVTQTPRYLIKTRGQQVTLSCSPISGHRSVSWYQQTPGQGLQFLFEYFSETQRNKGNFPGRFSGRQFSNSRSEMNVSTLELGDSALYLCASSSLAGGQNEQYFGPGTRLTVT.

The rearrangement joins TRBV6-5 to TRBJ2-1; D ambiguous. Germline CDR1 MNHEY, CDR2 SVGAGI. This CDR3 has 11 residues. V dropped 11 bases and J dropped 2 bases, with 7 bases sitting between them. In nucleotides, the CDR3 is TGTGCCCTGCGGCCCTACAATGAGCAGTTCTTC. Protein product: CALRPYNEQFF.

The chain recombines TRBV30 with TRBJ1-6, with TRBD1 as a possible D gene (5 bases). CDR1 GTSNPN and CDR2 SVGIG come from the germline V gene (reference sequence). This CDR3 spans 15 amino acids. V shed 4 bases and J shed 6 bases, with 16 bases lying between them. CDR3 bases: TGTGCCTGGACCACCAACAGGTTATTTAATTCACCCCTCCACTTT. Its protein is CAWTTNRLFNSPLHF.

The CDR3 sequence: CASSVDGAVNIQYF. In nucleotides, the CDR3 is TGTGCCAGCAGCGTAGATGGGGCGGTAAACATTCAGTACTTC. The rearrangement uses TRBV9 and TRBJ2-4, with D perhaps matching TRBD1 (5 bases). The germline V gene has CDR1 SGDLS and CDR2 YYNGEE. V lost 0 bases to trimming and J lost 6 bases, with 10 bases between them. This CDR3 has 14 amino acids.

The J gene is TRBJ2-2, the V gene TRBV6-1; 12 nucleotides match TRBD2. With V trimmed by 6 bases and J by 14 bases, 7 bases remained unmatched. This CDR3 region has 13 residues. In germline, CDR1 is MNHNS, CDR2 SASEGT. CDR3 protein: CASRGTSGGNLFF. CDR3 sequence (DNA): TGTGCCAGCAGAGGAACTAGCGGGGGGAATCTGTTTTTT.

The sample holds one count of this clone. The chain uses TRBV11-2 and TRBJ1-4; D unclear. The CDR3 loop spans 14 amino acids. Trimming removed 5 bases from V and 13 bases from J, with 20 bases in between. The V gene's germline CDR1 is SGHAT and CDR2 FQNNGV. The CDR3 reads CASSKSRGMVRLFF. CDR3 nucleotides: TGTGCCAGCAGCAAATCCCGGGGAATGGTACGACTGTTTTTT.

The CDR3 nucleotides read TGTGCCAGCTCACCAGGACATTCGGAGACCCAGTACTTC. Amino acids: CASSPGHSETQYF. The chain combines TRBV18 with TRBJ2-5; D is possibly TRBD1 (5 bases). Trimming removed 2 bases at V and 5 bases at J, with 9 bases between. CDR3 size: 13 residues. Looked up from germline, CDR1 is KGHSH and CDR2 is LQKENI. The whole variable domain, remainder taken from reference TRBV18 and TRBJ2-5, is NAGVMQNPRHLVRRRGQEARLRCSPMKGHSHVYWYRQLPEEGLKFMVYLQKENIIDESGMPKERFSAEFPKEGPSILRIQQVVRGDSAAYFCASSPGHSETQYFGPGTRLLVL.

A few counts support this clone. The gene calls are TRBV5-1 and TRBJ2-7; 9 bases are a match to TRBD2. This CDR3 is 14 amino acids long. The germline gives CDR1 SGHRS, CDR2 YFSETQ. V lost 0 bases to trimming and J lost 7 bases; unmatched junction nucleotides: 5. As DNA, the CDR3 is TGCGCCAGCAGCTTGGAACTAGCGGGTGGGGAGCAGTACTTC. Translated, it gives CASSLELAGGEQYF.

V and J are TRBV30 and TRBJ2-2; TRBD2 aligns across 7 bases. V lost 0 bases, J lost 4 bases, and 11 bases stayed unmatched. This CDR3 contains 17 residues. Germline V gives CDR1 GTSNPN, CDR2 SVGIG (reference sequence). CDR3 protein: CAWSVLLGTSVTGELFF. The CDR3 DNA reads as TGTGCCTGGAGTGTACTTCTGGGTACTAGCGTCACCGGGGAGCTGTTTTTT.

V gene TRBV5-3 combines with J gene TRBJ1-5, with 8 positions matching TRBD1. Being an ORF, TRBV5-3 has a function that is uncertain. The CDR3 extends over 20 amino acids. Germline trimming cut 0 bases from V and 2 bases from J; bases unmatched to any gene: 16. CDR3 nucleotides: TGTGCCAGAAGCTTGGAGTATACAGGGGGAAGTCTGTTGGGCAATCAGCCCCAGCATTTT. Its translation is CARSLEYTGGSLLGNQPQHF.

The chain joins TRBV6-5 to TRBJ1-1; 7 nucleotides agree with TRBD1. The V segment lost 4 bases and the J segment 5 bases; nucleotides outside the gene matches: 4. CDR1 is MNHEY, CDR2 SVGAGI, per germline. The CDR3 contains 13 residues. CDR3 sequence: CASSLGQWTEAFF. Here the CDR3 DNA reads TGTGCCAGCAGTTTGGGACAGTGGACTGAAGCTTTCTTT.

The genes are TRBV4-1 and TRBJ2-5; a possible D gene is TRBD1 (5 bases). Trimming took 3 bases from V and 2 from J, leaving 13 bases between them. CDR1 and CDR2 (germline): MGHRA, YSYEKL. The CDR3 has 15 amino acids. CDR3 sequence (DNA): TGCGCCAGCAGCCAGACGTCTGACAGACAAGAGACCCAGTACTTC. Protein product: CASSQTSDRQETQYF.

The gene calls are TRBV15 and TRBJ2-3; TRBD2 matches 10 bases. There are 13 residues in the CDR3. The ends lost 8 bases at V and 3 bases at J; junction bases unmatched: 2. In germline, CDR1 is LNHNV, CDR2 YYDKDF (reference sequence). CDR3 sequence reads: CATLAGGTDTQYF. CDR3 DNA: TGTGCCACCTTAGCGGGGGGTACAGATACGCAGTATTTT.

This clone was seen a single time. This chain joins TRBV30 and TRBJ1-2; TRBD1 matches 7 bases. CDR1 is GTSNPN, CDR2 SVGIG, per germline (reference sequence). V dropped 5 bases and J dropped 5; count of bases not matched to a gene: 11. CDR3 length equals 14 residues. In DNA form, the CDR3 reads TGTGCCTGGGATGGGGACAGCTTAGCTTATGGCTACACCTTC. Its protein is CAWDGDSLAYGYTF.

The rearrangement links TRBV5-8 to TRBJ2-7; 9 nucleotides line up with TRBD1. Trimming at V came to 3 bases and at J to 4 bases, leaving 5 bases not matched to a gene. The CDR3 is made up of 14 amino acids. Germline lookup yields CDR1 SGHTS and CDR2 YDEGEE. Written as DNA, the CDR3 is TGTGCCAGCAGCTCGGGACAGGGACGTTACGAGCAGTACTTC. Protein sequence: CASSSGQGRYEQYF.